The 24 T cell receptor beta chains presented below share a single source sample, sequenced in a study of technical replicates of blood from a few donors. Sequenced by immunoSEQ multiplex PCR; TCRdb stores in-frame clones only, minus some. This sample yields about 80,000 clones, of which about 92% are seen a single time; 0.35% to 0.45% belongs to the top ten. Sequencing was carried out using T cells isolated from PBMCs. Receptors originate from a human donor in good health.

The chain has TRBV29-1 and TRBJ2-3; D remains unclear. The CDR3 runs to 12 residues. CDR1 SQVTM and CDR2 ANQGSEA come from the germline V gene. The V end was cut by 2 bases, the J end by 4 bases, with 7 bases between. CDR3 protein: CSVEPLSDTQYF. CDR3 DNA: TGCAGCGTTGAACCGTTGTCAGATACGCAGTATTTT.

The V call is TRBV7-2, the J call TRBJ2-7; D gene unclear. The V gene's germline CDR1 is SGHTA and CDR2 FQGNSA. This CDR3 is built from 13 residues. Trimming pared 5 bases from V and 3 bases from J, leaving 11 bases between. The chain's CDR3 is CASSTSFGYEQYF. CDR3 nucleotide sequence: TGTGCCAGCAGCACCTCATTCGGCTACGAGCAGTACTTC.

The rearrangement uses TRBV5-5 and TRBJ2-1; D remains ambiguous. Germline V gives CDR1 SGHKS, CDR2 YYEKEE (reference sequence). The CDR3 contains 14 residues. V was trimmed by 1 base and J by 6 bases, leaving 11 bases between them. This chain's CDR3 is CASSLRWQVNEQFF. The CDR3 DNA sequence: TGTGCCAGCAGCTTGAGATGGCAGGTCAATGAGCAGTTCTTC.

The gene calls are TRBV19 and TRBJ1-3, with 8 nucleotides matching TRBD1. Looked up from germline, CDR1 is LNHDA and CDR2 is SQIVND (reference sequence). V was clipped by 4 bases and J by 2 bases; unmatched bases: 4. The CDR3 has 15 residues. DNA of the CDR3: TGTGCCAGTAGTACGTCGACAGGGGCTGGAAACACCATATATTTT. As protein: CASSTSTGAGNTIYF.

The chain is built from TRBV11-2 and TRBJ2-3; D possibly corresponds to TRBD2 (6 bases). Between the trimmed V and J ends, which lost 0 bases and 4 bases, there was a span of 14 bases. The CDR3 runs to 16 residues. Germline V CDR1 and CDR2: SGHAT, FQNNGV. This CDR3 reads CASSLEVREMADTQYF. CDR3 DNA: TGTGCCAGCAGCTTAGAGGTCCGGGAGATGGCAGATACGCAGTATTTT.

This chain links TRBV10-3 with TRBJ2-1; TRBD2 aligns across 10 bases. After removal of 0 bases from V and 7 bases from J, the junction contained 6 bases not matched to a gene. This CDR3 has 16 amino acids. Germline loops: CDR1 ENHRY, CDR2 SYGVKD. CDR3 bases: TGTGCCATCAGTGAGTCTCCTAGCGGGAGCGGTAATGAGCAGTTCTTC. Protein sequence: CAISESPSGSGNEQFF.

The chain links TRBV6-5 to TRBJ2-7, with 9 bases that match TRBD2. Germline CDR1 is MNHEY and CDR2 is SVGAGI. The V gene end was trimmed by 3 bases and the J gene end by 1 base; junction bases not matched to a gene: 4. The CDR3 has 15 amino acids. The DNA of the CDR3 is TGTGCCAGCAGTTATTTTAGCGGGAGTTCCTACGAGCAGTACTTC. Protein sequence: CASSYFSGSSYEQYF.

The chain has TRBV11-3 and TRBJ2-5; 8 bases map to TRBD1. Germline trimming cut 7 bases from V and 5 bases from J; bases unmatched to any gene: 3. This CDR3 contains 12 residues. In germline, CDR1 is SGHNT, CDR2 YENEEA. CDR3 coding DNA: TGTGCCAGCAAAACAGGGGGGGAGACCCAGTACTTC. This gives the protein CASKTGGETQYF.

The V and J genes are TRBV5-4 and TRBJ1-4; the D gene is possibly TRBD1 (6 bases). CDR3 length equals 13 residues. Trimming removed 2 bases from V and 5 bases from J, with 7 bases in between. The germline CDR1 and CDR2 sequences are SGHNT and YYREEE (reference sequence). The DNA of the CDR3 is TGTGCCAGCAGCTTACAGGGAAATGAAAAACTGTTTTTT. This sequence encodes CASSLQGNEKLFF.

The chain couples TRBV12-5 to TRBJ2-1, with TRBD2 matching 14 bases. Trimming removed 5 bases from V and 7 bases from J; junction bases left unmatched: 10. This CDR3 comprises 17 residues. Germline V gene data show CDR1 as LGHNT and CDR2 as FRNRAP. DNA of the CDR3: TGTGCTAGTGGTACCCAAGGACTAGCGGGAGGAGAGAATGAGCAGTTCTTC. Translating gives CASGTQGLAGGENEQFF.

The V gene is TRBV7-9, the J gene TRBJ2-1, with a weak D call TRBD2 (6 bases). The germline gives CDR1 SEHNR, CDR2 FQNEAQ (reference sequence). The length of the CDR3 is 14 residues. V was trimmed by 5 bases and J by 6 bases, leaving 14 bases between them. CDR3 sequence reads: CASSPRAGLNEQFF. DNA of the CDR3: TGTGCCAGCAGCCCCCGGGCGGGGCTCAATGAGCAGTTCTTC.

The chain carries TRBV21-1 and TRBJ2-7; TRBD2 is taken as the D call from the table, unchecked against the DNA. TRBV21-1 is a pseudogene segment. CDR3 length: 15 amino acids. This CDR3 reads CASSKGGLAGGEQYF. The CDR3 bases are TGTGCCAGCAGCAAAGGGGGACTAGCGGGAGGCGAGCAGTACTTC.

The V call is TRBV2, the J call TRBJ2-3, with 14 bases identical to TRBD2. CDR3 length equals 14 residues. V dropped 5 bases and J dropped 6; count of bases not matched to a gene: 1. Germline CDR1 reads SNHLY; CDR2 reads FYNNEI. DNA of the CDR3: TGTGCCAGCAGTCGACTAGCGGGAGGGGATACGCAGTATTTT. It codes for CASSRLAGGDTQYF.

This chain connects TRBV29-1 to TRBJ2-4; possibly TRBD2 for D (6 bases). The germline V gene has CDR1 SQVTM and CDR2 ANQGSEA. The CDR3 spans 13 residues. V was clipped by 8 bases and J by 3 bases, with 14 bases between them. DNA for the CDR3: TGCAGCACGCTGGGGGGTGTCAAAAACATTCAGTACTTC. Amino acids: CSTLGGVKNIQYF.

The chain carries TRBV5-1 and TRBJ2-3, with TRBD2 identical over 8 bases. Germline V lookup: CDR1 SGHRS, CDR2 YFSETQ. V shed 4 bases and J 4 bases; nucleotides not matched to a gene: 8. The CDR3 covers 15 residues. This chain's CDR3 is CASSHGGGDADTQYF. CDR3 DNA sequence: TGCGCCAGCAGCCACGGGGGGGGTGATGCAGATACGCAGTATTTT.

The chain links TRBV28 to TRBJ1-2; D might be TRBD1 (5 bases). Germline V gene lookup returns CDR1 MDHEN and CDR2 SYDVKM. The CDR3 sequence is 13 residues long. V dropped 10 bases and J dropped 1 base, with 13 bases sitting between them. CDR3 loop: CAIGHSVNYGYTF. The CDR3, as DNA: TGTGCCATTGGACACTCTGTTAACTATGGCTACACCTTC.

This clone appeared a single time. The CDR3 DNA reads TGTGCCAGCAGCTTAGGACAGAACGGCTACACCTTC. This sequence encodes CASSLGQNGYTF. J is TRBJ1-2 and V is TRBV7-9; D perhaps matches TRBD1 (5 bases). The CDR3 sequence is 12 residues long. V was trimmed by 1 base and J by 8 bases, leaving 8 bases between them. Germline V gene data show CDR1 as SEHNR and CDR2 as FQNEAQ (reference sequence).

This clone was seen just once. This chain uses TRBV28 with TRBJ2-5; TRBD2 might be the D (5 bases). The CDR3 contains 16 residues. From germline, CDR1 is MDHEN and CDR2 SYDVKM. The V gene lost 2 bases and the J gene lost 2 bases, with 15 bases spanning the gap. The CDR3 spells CASSLAFGDPQETQYF. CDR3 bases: TGTGCCAGCAGTTTAGCGTTCGGGGATCCTCAAGAGACCCAGTACTTC. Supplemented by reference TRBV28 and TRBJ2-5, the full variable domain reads DVKVTQSSRYLVKRTGEKVFLECVQDMDHENMFWYRQDPGLGLRLIYFSYDVKMKEKGDIPEGYSVSREKKERFSLILESASTNQTSMYLCASSLAFGDPQETQYFGPGTRLLVL.

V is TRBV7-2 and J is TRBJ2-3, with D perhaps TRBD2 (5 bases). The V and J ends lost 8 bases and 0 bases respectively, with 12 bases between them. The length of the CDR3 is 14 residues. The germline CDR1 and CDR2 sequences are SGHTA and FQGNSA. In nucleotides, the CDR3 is TGTGCCAGCCTACCGGGAATGAGCACAGATACGCAGTATTTT. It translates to CASLPGMSTDTQYF.

The CDR3 sequence is CASSVDTPASGAFF. The CDR3 DNA is TGTGCCAGCAGCGTAGATACGCCAGCCTCAGGAGCTTTCTTT. The genes are TRBV9 and TRBJ1-1; D remains ambiguous. The CDR3 length is 14 residues. The V end was cut by 0 bases, the J end by 10 bases, with 16 bases between. In germline, CDR1 is SGDLS, CDR2 YYNGEE.

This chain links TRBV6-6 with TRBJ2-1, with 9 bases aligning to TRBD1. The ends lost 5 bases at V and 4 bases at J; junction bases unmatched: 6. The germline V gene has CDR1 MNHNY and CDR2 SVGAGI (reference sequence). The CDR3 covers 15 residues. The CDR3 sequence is CASSQGTGLYNEQFF. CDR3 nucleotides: TGTGCCAGCAGTCAAGGGACAGGGCTTTACAATGAGCAGTTCTTC.

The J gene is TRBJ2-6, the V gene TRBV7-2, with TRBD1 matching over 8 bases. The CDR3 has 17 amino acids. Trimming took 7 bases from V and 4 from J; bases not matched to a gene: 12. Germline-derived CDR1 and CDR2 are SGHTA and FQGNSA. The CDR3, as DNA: TGTGCCAGCACCCCAGGCCAGGGGGCGAGCGGGGCCAACGTCCTGACTTTC. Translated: CASTPGQGASGANVLTF.

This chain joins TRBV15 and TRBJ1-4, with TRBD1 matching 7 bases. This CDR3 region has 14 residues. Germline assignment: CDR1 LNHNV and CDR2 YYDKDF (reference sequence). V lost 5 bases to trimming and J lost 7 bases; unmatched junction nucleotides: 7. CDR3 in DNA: TGTGCCACCAGCGTAGACAGGGAAGTTGAAAAACTGTTTTTT. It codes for CATSVDREVEKLFF. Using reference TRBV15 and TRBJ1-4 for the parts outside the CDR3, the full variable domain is DAMVIQNPRYQVTQFGKPVTLSCSQTLNHNVMYWYQQKSSQAPKLLFHYYDKDFNNEADTPDNFQSRRPNTSFCFLDIRSPGLGDTAMYLCATSVDREVEKLFFGSGTQLSVL.

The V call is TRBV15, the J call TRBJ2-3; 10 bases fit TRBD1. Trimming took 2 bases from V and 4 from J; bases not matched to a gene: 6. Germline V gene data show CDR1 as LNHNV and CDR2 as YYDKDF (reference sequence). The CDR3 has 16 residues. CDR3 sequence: CATSRRRQGAPDTQYF. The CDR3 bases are TGTGCCACCAGCAGACGAAGACAGGGGGCCCCAGATACGCAGTATTTT.